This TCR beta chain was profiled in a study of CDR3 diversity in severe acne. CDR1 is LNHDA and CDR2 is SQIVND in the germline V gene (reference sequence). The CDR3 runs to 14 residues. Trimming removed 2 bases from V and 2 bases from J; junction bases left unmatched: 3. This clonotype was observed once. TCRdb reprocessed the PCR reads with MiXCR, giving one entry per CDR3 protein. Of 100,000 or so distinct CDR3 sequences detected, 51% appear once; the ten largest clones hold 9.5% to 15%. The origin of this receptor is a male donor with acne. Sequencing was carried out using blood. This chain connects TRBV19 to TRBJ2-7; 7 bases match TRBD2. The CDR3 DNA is TGTGCCAGTAGTATACCCGGGGGGACCTACGAGCAGTACTTC. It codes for CASSIPGGTYEQYF.